This TCR beta chain is from a study of T cell responses to AZD1222 COVID-19 vaccine. General study findings and limits: Most donors were white British, females outnumbered males, and clonal diversity was possibly underestimated.

Note on this clone: The antigen remains undetermined.

The CDR3 is made up of 16 amino acids. Germline V gene sequence: CDR1 SGHTA, CDR2 FQGNSA. V lost 5 bases to trimming and J lost 5 bases; unmatched junction nucleotides: 11. Libraries were prepared by immunoSEQ multiplex PCR; TCRdb keeps only in-frame clonotypes and omits some of them. Found here are 130,000 to 150,000 clones, roughly 88% of them singletons; the top ten hold roughly 16%. J is TRBJ1-3 and V is TRBV7-2, with 8 bases lining up with TRBD1. The TCR originated in an adult in good health. The sample here was peripheral blood, taken on day 0 of AZD1222 vaccination. CDR3 nucleotides: TGTGCCAGCAGCCTTCCCACGGGGGACAGGAGAAACACCATATATTTT. Its translation is CASSLPTGDRRNTIYF.